The clone carrying this TCR beta chain was observed a single time. This sample stems from a study of T cell responses to AZD1222 COVID-19 vaccine. Sequencing used immunoSEQ multiplex PCR; TCRdb keeps in-frame clones, though not all of them. Among tens of thousands of clones listed, 85% were seen once. This CDR3 has 15 amino acids. Germline CDR1 and CDR2: SGHAT and FQNNGV. The trim removed 5 bases at V and 6 bases at J, leaving 11 bases unmatched. The chain is built from TRBV11-2 and TRBJ2-7; 9 bases map to TRBD1. This receptor was identified in an adult in good health. The input for sequencing was peripheral blood, taken on day 0 of AZD1222 vaccination. The CDR3 coding sequence is TGTGCCAGCAGCCCTTCTTACAGGGGGCGGGGCGAGCAGTACTTC. Translated: CASSPSYRGRGEQYF.